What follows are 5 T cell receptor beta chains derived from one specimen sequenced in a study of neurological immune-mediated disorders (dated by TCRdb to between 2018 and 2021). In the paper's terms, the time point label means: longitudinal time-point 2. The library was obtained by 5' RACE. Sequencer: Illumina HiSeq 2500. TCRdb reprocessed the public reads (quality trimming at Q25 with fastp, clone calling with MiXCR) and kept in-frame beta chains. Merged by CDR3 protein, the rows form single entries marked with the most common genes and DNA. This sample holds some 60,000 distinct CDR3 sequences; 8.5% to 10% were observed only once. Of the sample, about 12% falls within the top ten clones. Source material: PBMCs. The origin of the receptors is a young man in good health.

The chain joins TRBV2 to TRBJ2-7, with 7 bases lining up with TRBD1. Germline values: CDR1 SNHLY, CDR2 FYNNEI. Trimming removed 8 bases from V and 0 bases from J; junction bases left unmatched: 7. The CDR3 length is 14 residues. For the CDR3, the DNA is TGTGCCAGCCTGGGACAGCAGAACTCCTACGAGCAGTACTTC. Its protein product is CASLGQQNSYEQYF.

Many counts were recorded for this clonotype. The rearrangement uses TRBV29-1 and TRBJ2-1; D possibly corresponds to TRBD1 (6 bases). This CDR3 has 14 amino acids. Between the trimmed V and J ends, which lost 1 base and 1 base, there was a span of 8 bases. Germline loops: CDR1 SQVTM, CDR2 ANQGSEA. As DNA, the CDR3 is TGCAGCGTTGAAGGACAGGAGTCCTACAATGAGCAGTTCTTC. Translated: CSVEGQESYNEQFF.

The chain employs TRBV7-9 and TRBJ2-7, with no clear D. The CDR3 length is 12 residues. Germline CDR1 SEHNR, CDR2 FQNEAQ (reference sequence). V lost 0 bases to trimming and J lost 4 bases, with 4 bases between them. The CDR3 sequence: CASSLAPYEQYF. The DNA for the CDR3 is TGTGCCAGCAGCTTAGCGCCGTACGAGCAGTACTTC.

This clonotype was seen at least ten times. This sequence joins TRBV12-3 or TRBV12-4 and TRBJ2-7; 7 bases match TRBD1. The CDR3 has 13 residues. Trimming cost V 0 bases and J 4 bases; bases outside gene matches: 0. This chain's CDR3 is CASSLATGYEQYF. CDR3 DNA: TGTGCCAGCAGTTTAGCGACAGGGTACGAGCAGTACTTC.

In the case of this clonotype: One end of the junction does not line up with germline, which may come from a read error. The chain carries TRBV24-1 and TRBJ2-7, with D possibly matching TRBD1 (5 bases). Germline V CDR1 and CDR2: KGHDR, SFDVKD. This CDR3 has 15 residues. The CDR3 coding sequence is TGTGTCACCAGTGACGGAACAGGCGACTCTTACGAGCAGTACTTC. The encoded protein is CVTSDGTGDSYEQYF.